What follows are 9 T cell receptor beta chains derived from one specimen sequenced in a study of cytomegalovirus exposure and HLA in healthy donors. Using immunoSEQ multiplex PCR, the repertoire was profiled, and TCRdb retains in-frame clones only, with some absent. The table lists some 150,000 clones, 94% of them singletons, with 1.8% in the top ten. The sample was PBMCs. Every receptor here comes from a man younger than 35 in good health and CMV-seropositive.

This sequence joins TRBV5-4 and TRBJ2-7, with 7 bases identical to TRBD1. This CDR3 has 14 amino acids. V shed 4 bases, J shed 1 base, and the junction held 5 bases outside the gene matches. Germline CDR1 is SGHNT and CDR2 is YYREEE (reference sequence). CDR3 nucleotide sequence: TGTGCCAGCAGCCACTCAGGGGGTTCCTACGAGCAGTACTTC. As protein: CASSHSGGSYEQYF.

The rearrangement joins TRBV6-4 to TRBJ1-2, with a possible D match to TRBD1 (5 bases). Trimming pared 2 bases from V and 4 bases from J, leaving 11 bases between. CDR1 and CDR2 (germline): MRHNA, SNTAGT. This CDR3 comprises 14 residues. CDR3: CASSDGGSGYGYTF. The DNA of the CDR3 is TGTGCCAGCAGTGACGGGGGGAGCGGCTATGGCTACACCTTC.

The rearrangement uses TRBV10-3 and TRBJ2-1; 13 bases align to TRBD2. This CDR3 has 15 amino acids. V lost 5 bases to trimming and J lost 6 bases; unmatched junction nucleotides: 4. Germline CDR1 and CDR2: ENHRY and SYGVKD. CDR3: CAISRGLAGSNEQFF. As DNA, the CDR3 is TGTGCCATCAGTCGGGGACTAGCGGGAAGCAATGAGCAGTTCTTC.

This clone turned up a few times. The chain combines TRBV6-1 with TRBJ1-2, with 9 nucleotides matching TRBD1. Germline CDR1 MNHNS, CDR2 SASEGT. The CDR3 is 15 amino acids. Trimming at V came to 5 bases and at J to 4 bases, leaving 8 bases not matched to a gene. The CDR3 spells CASSPGTGSVYGYTF. Here the CDR3 DNA reads TGTGCCAGCAGTCCCGGGACAGGGTCCGTCTATGGCTACACCTTC.

This sequence joins TRBV2 and TRBJ1-5; 10 bases align to TRBD1. CDR3 size: 15 residues. Looked up from germline, CDR1 is SNHLY and CDR2 is FYNNEI. The junction had 4 bases not matched to a gene; V was cut back by 6 bases and J by 2 bases. The CDR3 region has the DNA TGTGCCAGCAGAAGGACAGGGGGAGGCAATCAGCCCCAGCATTTT. Protein sequence: CASRRTGGGNQPQHF.

The chain carries TRBV11-2 and TRBJ1-2; D remains unclear. The CDR3 is 14 residues long. Per germline, CDR1 SGHAT and CDR2 FQNNGV. The V end lost 5 bases, the J end lost 5 bases, and 15 bases lay between the germline ends. CDR3 sequence reads: CASSESGPNYGYTF. In DNA, the CDR3 is TGTGCCAGCAGCGAAAGCGGTCCCAATTATGGCTACACCTTC.

V and J are TRBV5-1 and TRBJ2-5, with 14 bases matching TRBD2. V lost 6 bases to trimming and J lost 4 bases; unmatched junction nucleotides: 11. CDR1 SGHRS and CDR2 YFSETQ come from the germline V gene. CDR3 size: 17 residues. The DNA for the CDR3 is TGCGCCAGCACCGGGACTAGCGGGAGTTTCGGCGGAGAGACCCAGTACTTC. Protein: CASTGTSGSFGGETQYF.

This clone was observed once. The J gene is TRBJ2-5, the V gene TRBV9, with no clear D. Trimming shortened V by 5 bases and J by 2 bases, and 7 bases separated the two germline ends. The CDR3 loop spans 12 amino acids. Germline-derived CDR1 and CDR2 are SGDLS and YYNGEE. The DNA for the CDR3 is TGTGCCAGCAGTGGGCTTCAAGAGACCCAGTACTTC. This encodes CASSGLQETQYF.

The chain is built from TRBV14 and TRBJ1-6, with a weak D call TRBD1 (6 bases). V lost 1 base, J lost 7 bases, and 14 bases lay in between. CDR1 and CDR2 from the germline V gene are SGHDN and FVKESK. The CDR3 is 16 amino acids. CDR3 nucleotides: TGTGCCAGCAGCCAAGTCCTCCCAGGGGCCAATTCACCCCTCCACTTT. Translated: CASSQVLPGANSPLHF.